This entry concerns a single T cell receptor (beta chain). The antigen is not known. This sample was taken from a study of T cells in Graves' hyperthyroidism and ophthalmopathy. Study results and limitations: Most clonotypes expanded in the thyroid (above 0.001) were also present in blood.

TCR beta CDR3 region amplification was performed from RNA transcripts. When the TCR CDR3 underwent first-round RT-PCR, the HTBI primer set was used. TCRdb re-called the multiplex PCR reads with MiXCR, one entry per CDR3 protein. The repertoire has roughly 570,000 distinct CDR3 sequences, 46% of them found once; the top ten carry more than 7.5%. CDR1 and CDR2 (germline): SQVTM, ANQGSEA. This CDR3 region has 11 residues. The ends were cut back, 3 bases at V and 5 bases at J, with 7 bases in the middle. Specimen: peripheral blood or thyroid tissue (not recorded which). J is TRBJ2-5 and V is TRBV29-1; D not certain. The sequence came from a woman aged 18 to 35 with Graves' hyperthyroidism. CDR3 region: CSVEGFETQYF. The CDR3 nucleotides are TGCAGCGTTGAGGGGTTTGAGACCCAGTACTTC.